Following are 22 T cell receptor beta chains from one sample sequenced in a study of early T cells in non-severe SARS-CoV-2 infection. TCRdb used MiXCR to reprocess the 5' RACE reads, holding one entry per CDR3 protein. The sample yields over 50,000 distinct CDR3 sequences, almost 9.5% seen once. Specimen: whole blood. All receptors derive from an adult who was a healthcare worker with PCR-confirmed SARS-CoV-2 infection or an uninfected control (not recorded which).

The chain has TRBV9 and TRBJ2-1; 15 bases are a match to TRBD2. CDR1 is SGDLS, CDR2 YYNGEE, per germline. V lost 4 bases and J lost 9; bases outside the gene matches: 5. This CDR3 region has 15 residues. The CDR3 loop is CASSPRTSGGAEQFF. The CDR3 bases are TGTGCCAGCAGCCCGCGGACTAGCGGGGGGGCTGAGCAGTTCTTC.

The chain is built from TRBV7-9 and TRBJ1-5; no firm D call. The CDR3 contains 13 residues. Germline-derived CDR1 and CDR2 are SEHNR and FQNEAQ (reference sequence). The V end lost 5 bases, the J end lost 3 bases, and 8 bases lay between the germline ends. CDR3 region: CASSPAANQPQHF. CDR3 in DNA: TGTGCCAGCAGCCCAGCGGCCAATCAGCCCCAGCATTTT.

CDR3 residues: CASSFIPGTQYF. The CDR3 coding sequence is TGTGCCAGCAGTTTTATTCCGGGGACCCAGTACTTC. This chain uses TRBV28 with TRBJ2-5; no firm D call. In germline, CDR1 is MDHEN, CDR2 SYDVKM. The CDR3 contains 12 residues. V gave up 3 bases and J gave up 7 bases, with 9 bases separating them.

The chain carries TRBV7-3 and TRBJ1-4, with D perhaps matching TRBD1 (5 bases). Germline CDR1 and CDR2: SGHTA and FQGTGA. The CDR3 length is 13 residues. V lost 6 bases, J lost 3 bases, and 8 bases lay in between. The CDR3 loop reads CASRTVSNEKLFF. As DNA, the CDR3 is TGTGCCAGCAGGACAGTCTCTAATGAAAAACTGTTTTTT.

This sequence joins TRBV6-2 or TRBV6-3 and TRBJ1-2; D gene uncertain. The V end lost 0 bases, the J end lost 2 bases, and 13 bases lay between the germline ends. The CDR3 covers 16 residues. Germline loops: CDR1 MNHEY, CDR2 SVGEGT. DNA for the CDR3: TGTGCCAGCAGTTACTCGAACCCCCCTGGAAACTATGGCTACACCTTC. This encodes CASSYSNPPGNYGYTF.

This clonotype was picked up one time. The chain combines TRBV12-3 or TRBV12-4 with TRBJ2-1, with 8 positions matching TRBD2. The CDR3 totals 15 residues. Trimming removed 2 bases from V and 8 bases from J; junction bases left unmatched: 8. Here the CDR3 DNA reads TGTGCCAGCAGTTTAATGGGCGGGGGGTATGATGAGCAGTTCTTC. Amino acid sequence: CASSLMGGGYDEQFF.

This clonotype was detected a few times. This chain's CDR3 is CSVGAGNTIYF. DNA for the CDR3: TGCAGCGTCGGCGCGGGAAACACCATATATTTT. The gene calls are TRBV29-1 and TRBJ1-3, with D hard to call. Germline CDR1 reads SQVTM; CDR2 reads ANQGSEA. Trimming cost V 6 bases and J 4 bases, with 7 bases left between them. This CDR3 is 11 amino acids long.

This clonotype was seen repeatedly, ten times or more. V gene TRBV21-1 combines with J gene TRBJ2-1; TRBD1 was called by the table and not checked on the DNA. TRBV21-1 is listed as a pseudogene. This CDR3 has 14 residues. The DNA for the CDR3 is TGTGCCAGCAGCCCCGCGCCCCCTTCCGGTGAGCAGTTCTTC. Amino acid sequence: CASSPAPPSGEQFF.

This chain connects TRBV19 to TRBJ2-1; D may be TRBD1 (6 bases). V gave up 8 bases and J gave up 8 bases, with 22 bases separating them. Germline loops: CDR1 LNHDA, CDR2 SQIVND (reference sequence). The length of the CDR3 is 15 residues. In nucleotides, the CDR3 is TGTGCCAGTGGCTTTGGCAGGGGTCAAGTGGATGAGCAGTTCTTC. The encoded protein is CASGFGRGQVDEQFF.

In this sample, this clonotype turned up a few times. V usage is TRBV19 and J usage is TRBJ1-2, with 9 bases aligning to TRBD1. This CDR3 comprises 13 residues. CDR1 LNHDA and CDR2 SQIVND come from the germline V gene (reference sequence). The junction had 3 bases not matched to a gene; V was cut back by 8 bases and J by 2 bases. This chain's CDR3 is CASRDRENYGYTF. CDR3 DNA: TGTGCCAGTCGGGACAGGGAAAACTATGGCTACACCTTC.

The rearrangement links TRBV5-5 to TRBJ2-7; D might be TRBD1 or TRBD2, each matching 5 bases. CDR3 size: 14 residues. The germline V gene has CDR1 SGHKS and CDR2 YYEKEE (reference sequence). The ends were cut back, 6 bases at V and 4 bases at J, with 17 bases in the middle. The CDR3 sequence: CASKLSGRTYEQYV. As DNA, the CDR3 is TGTGCCAGCAAGCTTTCGGGACGGACATACGAGCAGTACGTC.

This sequence joins TRBV4-1 and TRBJ1-3; perhaps TRBD1 as D (6 bases). The germline V and J ends were trimmed by 2 bases and 0 bases, with 14 bases remaining between them. The germline CDR1 and CDR2 sequences are MGHRA and YSYEKL. This CDR3 contains 17 residues. CDR3 amino acids: CASSQLTGIFSGNTIYF. CDR3 DNA: TGCGCCAGCAGCCAATTAACAGGGATTTTCTCTGGAAACACCATATATTTT.

The chain links TRBV2 to TRBJ1-4; the D gene is possibly TRBD1 (5 bases). This CDR3 is 15 amino acids long. V lost 7 bases, J lost 7 bases, and 19 bases lay in between. CDR1 is SNHLY and CDR2 is FYNNEI in the germline V gene. Written as DNA, the CDR3 is TGTGCCAGCACTTTGACAGAGGCGGCTTTTGAAAAACTGTTTTTT. This translates into CASTLTEAAFEKLFF.

This clonotype was picked up many times. The chain links TRBV6-5 to TRBJ1-4; D remains unclear. The CDR3 totals 15 residues. Germline values: CDR1 MNHEY, CDR2 SVGAGI. V was pared by 0 bases and J by 8 bases, with 13 bases between. CDR3: CASSYSGRTEEKLFF. Here the CDR3 DNA reads TGTGCCAGCAGTTACTCAGGCAGGACTGAGGAAAAACTGTTTTTT.

V usage is TRBV13 and J usage is TRBJ2-7; 7 nucleotides align to TRBD2. Germline CDR1 and CDR2: PRHDT and FYEKMQ (reference sequence). J lost 2 bases, V lost 3 bases, and 7 bases had no gene match. The CDR3 has 15 amino acids. CDR3 DNA sequence: TGTGCCAGCAGCTTTTCGACTAGCAGAACCTACGAGCAGTACGTC. Its protein product is CASSFSTSRTYEQYV.

This clonotype was counted many times. This chain connects TRBV21-1 to TRBJ2-3; the table calls TRBD2, which could not be checked here. TRBV21-1 is a pseudogene. CDR3 length: 16 residues. CDR3 bases: TGTGCCAGCAGCGGGGGACTAGCGGGGAGCACAGATACGCAGTATTTT. Translating it yields CASSGGLAGSTDTQYF.

This clonotype was seen repeatedly, ten times or more. This chain connects TRBV7-3 to TRBJ2-3; D is uncertain. The CDR3 length is 13 residues. Germline-derived CDR1 and CDR2 are SGHTA and FQGTGA. The germline V and J ends were trimmed by 4 bases and 1 base, with 6 bases remaining between them. The CDR3 loop is CASSSQGTDTQYF. The CDR3 nucleotides read TGTGCCAGCAGCTCCCAAGGCACAGATACGCAGTATTTT.

This clonotype was counted between two and nine times. The chain links TRBV5-4 to TRBJ1-6; TRBD1 is a possible D gene (5 bases). From germline, CDR1 is SGHNT and CDR2 YYREEE (reference sequence). The CDR3 has 16 residues. Deletions cut 6 bases from V and 4 bases from J, with 17 bases between. DNA of the CDR3: TGTGCCAGCACCATGGATTATGGGGGTTATAATTCACCCCTCCACTTT. It yields the protein CASTMDYGGYNSPLHF.

This clonotype was seen a handful of times. This sequence joins TRBV20-1 and TRBJ1-2, with 9 bases fitting TRBD1. This CDR3 is built from 16 residues. The junction had 14 bases not matched to a gene; V was cut back by 2 bases and J by 7 bases. Germline assignment: CDR1 DFQATT and CDR2 SNEGSKA (reference sequence). CDR3 DNA sequence: TGCAGTGCTAGATCTCCGTCCGCACAGGGGGCAGGTGGCTACACCTTC. Its protein product is CSARSPSAQGAGGYTF.

V is TRBV29-1 and J is TRBJ1-2, with 8 bases matching TRBD1. The CDR3 has 13 residues. V was pared by 6 bases and J by 3 bases, with 6 bases of the junction left unmatched. CDR1 is SQVTM and CDR2 is ANQGSEA in the germline V gene. CDR3 DNA sequence: TGCAGCGTGCGGACAGGGCTTTACTATGGCTACACCTTC. This gives the protein CSVRTGLYYGYTF. The whole variable domain, remainder taken from reference TRBV29-1 and TRBJ1-2, is SAVISQKPSRDICQRGTSLTIQCQVDSQVTMMFWYRQQPGQSLTLIATANQGSEATYESGFVIDKFPISRPNLTFSTLTVSNMSPEDSSIYLCSVRTGLYYGYTFGSGTRLTVV.

The chain carries TRBV29-1 and TRBJ2-1; a possible D gene is TRBD2 (5 bases). The V gene lost 6 bases and the J gene lost 8 bases, with 14 bases spanning the gap. The CDR3 loop spans 12 amino acids. Germline loops: CDR1 SQVTM, CDR2 ANQGSEA. CDR3 residues: CSVRAGGYEQFF. For the CDR3, the DNA is TGCAGCGTGAGGGCAGGAGGCTATGAGCAGTTCTTC.

The chain employs TRBV2 and TRBJ1-1, with D uncertain. There are 14 residues in the CDR3. The V end lost 7 bases, the J end lost 0 bases, and 12 bases lay between the germline ends. CDR1 and CDR2 (germline): SNHLY, FYNNEI. CDR3 DNA: TGTGCCAGCATTCCGACATACTTGAACACTGAAGCTTTCTTT. Its translation is CASIPTYLNTEAFF.